This TCR beta chain was retrieved from a study of cytomegalovirus exposure and HLA in healthy donors. Germline values: CDR1 SGHKS, CDR2 YYEKEE (reference sequence). The ends were cut back, 1 base at V and 8 bases at J, with 9 bases in the middle. The length of the CDR3 is 13 residues. Study results and limitations: It was taken for granted in presence/absence analyses that sequencing depth across donors was roughly uniform. Most of the TCR beta V segments (in an earlier analysis) were productive either about 90% or about 30% of the time. Association with HLA alleles at 0.05 false discovery rate was found for 16,951 TCR beta sequences in a later analysis.

It was with 60 Vbeta and 13 Jbeta primers that the PCR ran. Produced via immunoSEQ multiplex PCR; TCRdb's table is partial and in-frame only. The profile shows 170,000 or so clones, around 86% of them singletons. This clone was picked up a small number of times. What it binds is unknown. Source material: PBMCs. The sequence was collected from a man aged 45-60 years in good health and CMV-seronegative. The chain recombines TRBV5-5 with TRBJ2-2; D remains ambiguous. CDR3 in amino acids: CASSLTARGELFF. The CDR3 bases are TGTGCCAGCAGCTTGACGGCTAGAGGGGAGCTGTTTTTT.